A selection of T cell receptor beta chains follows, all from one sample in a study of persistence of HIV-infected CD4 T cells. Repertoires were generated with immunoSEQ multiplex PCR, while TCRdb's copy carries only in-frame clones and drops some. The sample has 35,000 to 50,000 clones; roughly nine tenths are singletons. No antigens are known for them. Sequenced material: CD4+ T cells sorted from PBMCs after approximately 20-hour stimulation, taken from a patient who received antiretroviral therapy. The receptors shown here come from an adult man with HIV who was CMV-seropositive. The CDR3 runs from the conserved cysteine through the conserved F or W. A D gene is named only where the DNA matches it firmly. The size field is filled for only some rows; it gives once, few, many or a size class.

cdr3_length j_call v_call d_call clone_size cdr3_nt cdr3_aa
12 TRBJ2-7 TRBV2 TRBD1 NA TGTGCCACTAGGGGGCTGGTGTACGAGCAGTACTTC CATRGLVYEQYF
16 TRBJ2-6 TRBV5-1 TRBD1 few TGCGCCAGCAGCTCTCGTCCGGGACAGAAGGACAACGTCCTGACTTTC CASSSRPGQKDNVLTF
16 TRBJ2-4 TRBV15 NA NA TGTGCCACCAGCATAGAAGGGACGGTAGCCAAAAACATTCAGTACTTC CATSIEGTVAKNIQYF
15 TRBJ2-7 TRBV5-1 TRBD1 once TGCGCCAGCAGCTTAGGGACAGGGGAAGGATACGAGCAGTACTTC CASSLGTGEGYEQYF
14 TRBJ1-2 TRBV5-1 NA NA TGCGCCAGCAGCTTGGGAGGTGAGGGTTATGGCTACACCTTC CASSLGGEGYGYTF
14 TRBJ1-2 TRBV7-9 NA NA TGTGCCAGCAGCCTTTCCACAGGCCCTCATGGCTACACCTTC CASSLSTGPHGYTF
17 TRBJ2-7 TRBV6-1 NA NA TGTGCCAGCAGTGAAGGAGTGTCAGTGGCCATCTCCTACGAGCAGTACTTC CASSEGVSVAISYEQYF
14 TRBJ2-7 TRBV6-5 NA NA TGTGCCAGCAGTTACGGGACAAAGTTATACGAGCAGTACTTC CASSYGTKLYEQYF
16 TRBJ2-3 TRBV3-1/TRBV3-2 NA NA TGTGCCAGCAGCCAAGGGGCTAGGGGAGGCGCAGATACGCAGTATTTT CASSQGARGGADTQYF
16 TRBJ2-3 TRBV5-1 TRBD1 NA TGCGCCAGCAGCTCGACCGGGCAGGGGGTCACAGATACGCAGTATTTT CASSSTGQGVTDTQYF
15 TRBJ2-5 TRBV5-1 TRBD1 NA TGCGCCAGCAGCGCACAGGGGTACCCCCAAGAGACCCAGTACTTC CASSAQGYPQETQYF
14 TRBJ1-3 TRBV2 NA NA TGTGCCAGCAGACAGACAAGCTCTGGAAACACCATATATTTT CASRQTSSGNTIYF
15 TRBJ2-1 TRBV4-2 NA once TGTGCCAGCAGCCAACACGCCACAGGGGGGGAGGAGCAGTTCTTC CASSQHATGGEEQFF
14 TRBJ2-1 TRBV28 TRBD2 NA TGTGCCAGCAGTCCTGGACTAGCGGGGGGTGAGCAGTTCTTC CASSPGLAGGEQFF
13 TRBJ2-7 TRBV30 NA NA TGTGCCTGGAGAAAAACAGGGACTCGCGAGCAGTACTTC CAWRKTGTREQYF
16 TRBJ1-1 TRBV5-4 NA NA TGTGCCAGCAGCTTGATCAGGGGACTCGAAAACACTGAAGCTTTCTTT CASSLIRGLENTEAFF
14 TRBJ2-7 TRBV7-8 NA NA TGTGCCAGCAGCCCCAAGGACGGCTCCTACGAGCAGTACTTC CASSPKDGSYEQYF
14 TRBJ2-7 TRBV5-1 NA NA TGCGCCAGCAGCGCGGGACAGACCTACTACGAGCAGTACTTC CASSAGQTYYEQYF
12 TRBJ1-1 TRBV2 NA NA TGTGCCAGCAGCGTTAAAGGGACTGAAGCTTTCTTT CASSVKGTEAFF
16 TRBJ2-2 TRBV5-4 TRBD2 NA TGTGCCAGCAGCAGTCGAGCCAGCGGGGGAACCGGGGAGCTGTTTTTT CASSSRASGGTGELFF
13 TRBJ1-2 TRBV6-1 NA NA TGTGCCAGCAGTGAAAGGTACCTCTATGGCTACACCTTC CASSERYLYGYTF
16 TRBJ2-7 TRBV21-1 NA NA TGTGCCAGCAGCAAAGGTGGGGCTAGCGGGGAATACGAGCAGTACTTC CASSKGGASGEYEQYF
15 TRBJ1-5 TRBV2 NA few TGTGCCAGCAGCGACACAGGGTTTAGCAATCAGCCCCAGCATTTT CASSDTGFSNQPQHF
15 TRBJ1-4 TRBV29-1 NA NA TGCAGCGTTGATACTGGACAGCCAACTAATGAAAAACTGTTTTTT CSVDTGQPTNEKLFF
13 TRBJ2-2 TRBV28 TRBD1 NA TGTGCCAGCCTCCTGACAGGGGCCGGGGAGCTGTTTTTT CASLLTGAGELFF
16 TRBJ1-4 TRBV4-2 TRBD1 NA TGTGCCAGCAGCCAAGCCGGAGGGACAGGGGATGAAAAACTGTTTTTT CASSQAGGTGDEKLFF
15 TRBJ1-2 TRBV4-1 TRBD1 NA TGCGCCAGCAGCCGGGGACAGGGCGGTAACTATGGCTACACCTTC CASSRGQGGNYGYTF
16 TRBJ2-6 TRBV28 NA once TGTGCCAGCAGTTTAAGTTGGGGGACTGGGGCCAACGTCCTGACTTTC CASSLSWGTGANVLTF
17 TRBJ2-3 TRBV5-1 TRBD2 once TGCGCCAGCAGCTTCCCTAGCGGGGGGTCCAGCACAGATACGCAGTATTTT CASSFPSGGSSTDTQYF
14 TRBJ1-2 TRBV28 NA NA TGTGCCAGCACACAAGCAGACCAATCCTATGGCTACACCTTC CASTQADQSYGYTF
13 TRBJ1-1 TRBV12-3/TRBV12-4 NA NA TGTGCCAGCAGAATGACCCAGGCCACTGAAGCTTTCTTT CASRMTQATEAFF
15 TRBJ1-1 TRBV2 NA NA TGTGCCAGCAGTGACAGGGCGGTCGTGAACACTGAAGCTTTCTTT CASSDRAVVNTEAFF
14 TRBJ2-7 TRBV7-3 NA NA TGTGCCAGCAGCTTAGCGGACGGAGGCTACGAGCAGTACTTC CASSLADGGYEQYF
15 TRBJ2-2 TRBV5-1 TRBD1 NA TGCGCCAGCAGCCTACCGACAGGGGGCCCCGGGGAGCTGTTTTTT CASSLPTGGPGELFF
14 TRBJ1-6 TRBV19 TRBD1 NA TGTGCCACACAATCGGGACAGTCAGGTTCACCCCTCCACTTT CATQSGQSGSPLHF
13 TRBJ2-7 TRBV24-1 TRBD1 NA TGTGCCACCAGTGGGGGACAGGGGGTAGAGCAGTACTTC CATSGGQGVEQYF
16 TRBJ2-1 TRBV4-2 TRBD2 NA TGTGCCAGCAGCCAGTCCGGGACTACCACCATCAATGAGCAGTTCTTC CASSQSGTTTINEQFF
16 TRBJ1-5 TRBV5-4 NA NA TGTGCCAGCAGCCTGGGGGGGGCAGGGAGCAGGCAGCCCCAGCATTTT CASSLGGAGSRQPQHF
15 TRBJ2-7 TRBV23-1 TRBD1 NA TGCGCCAGCAGTCAGGGGGACAGTTTCTCCTACGAGCAGTACTTC CASSQGDSFSYEQYF
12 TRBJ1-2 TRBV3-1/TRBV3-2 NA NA TGTGCCAGCAGCCAAGGAGTAATTGGCTACACCTTC CASSQGVIGYTF
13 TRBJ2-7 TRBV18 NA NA TGTGCCAGCTCACCGACAGGAAATTACGAGCAGTACTTC CASSPTGNYEQYF
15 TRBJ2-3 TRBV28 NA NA TGTGCCAGCAGTTTATGGCGGGCAGGGTCAGATACGCAGTATTTT CASSLWRAGSDTQYF
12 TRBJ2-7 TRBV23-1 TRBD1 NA TGCGCTCCTACAGGGGGTGGCTACGAGCAGTACTTC CAPTGGGYEQYF
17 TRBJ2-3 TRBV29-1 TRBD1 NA TGCAGCGTTGGTCGTATTTCGGGACAGGATGAAACAGATACGCAGTATTTT CSVGRISGQDETDTQYF
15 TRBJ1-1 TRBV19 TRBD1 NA TGTGCCAGTAGAACAGGGGCCTACATGAACACTGAAGCTTTCTTT CASRTGAYMNTEAFF
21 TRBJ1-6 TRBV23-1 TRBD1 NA TGCGCCAGCAGTCACAACCCGGGACAGGGGGGATTTTGGTCCTATAATTCACCCCTCCACTTT CASSHNPGQGGFWSYNSPLHF
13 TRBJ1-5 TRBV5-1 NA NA TGCGCCAGCAGCTTTGGTAGCAATCAGCCCCAGCATTTT CASSFGSNQPQHF
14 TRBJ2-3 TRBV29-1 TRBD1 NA TGCAGCGCACCACAGGGGGCGGGGACAGATACGCAGTATTTT CSAPQGAGTDTQYF
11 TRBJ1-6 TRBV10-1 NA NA TGCGCCACCCGAATTAATTCACCCCTCCACTTT CATRINSPLHF
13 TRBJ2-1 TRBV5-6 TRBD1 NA TGTGCCAGCAGCCGGGGACAGGGCGATGAGCAGTTCTTC CASSRGQGDEQFF
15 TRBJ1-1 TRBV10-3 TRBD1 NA TGTGCCATCAGCGAAACGGACAGGCCGAACACTGAAGCTTTCTTT CAISETDRPNTEAFF
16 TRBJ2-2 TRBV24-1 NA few TGTGCCACCATTCAACCAGGCAGGGGTCGCACCGGGGAGCTGTTTTTT CATIQPGRGRTGELFF
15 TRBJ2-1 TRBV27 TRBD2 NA TGTGCCAGCAGAAGGATAGCGGGGGTCGACAATGAGCAGTTCTTC CASRRIAGVDNEQFF